This is a list of T cell receptor beta chains from one sample in a study of blood T cell repertoires in COVID-19. Only in-frame clones appear in the TCRdb table, and some are missing; sequencing was by immunoSEQ multiplex PCR. Among some 150,000 clones listed, about 87% were seen once. The sample consisted of peripheral blood. The receptors were gathered from a man aged 18 to 29 with active or convalescent COVID-19. CDR3s include the opening cysteine and the closing phenylalanine or tryptophan. The D gene is left open where the match is weak. Some rows have no size entry. The others give once, few or many, or a class for an expanded clone.

D gene | J gene | V gene | CDR3 length | clone size | CDR3 protein | CDR3 DNA
. | TRBJ2-7 | TRBV5-1 | 13 | . | CASSASGNYEQYF | TGCGCCAGCAGCGCTTCGGGAAACTACGAGCAGTACTTC
TRBD2 | TRBJ2-1 | TRBV24-1 | 16 | . | CATRGLAGGSYNEQFF | TGTGCCACCAGGGGGTTAGCGGGAGGAAGCTACAATGAGCAGTTCTTC
. | TRBJ1-2 | TRBV6-6 | 15 | . | CASSYLEEVSYGYTF | TGTGCCAGCAGTTACTTGGAGGAGGTGAGCTATGGCTACACCTTC
. | TRBJ1-1 | TRBV7-2 | 15 | . | CASSPRTWGGTEAFF | TGTGCCAGCAGCCCCCGAACGTGGGGGGGCACTGAAGCTTTCTTT
. | TRBJ2-7 | TRBV5-1 | 12 | . | CASSSDIGEQYF | TGCGCCAGCAGCTCCGACATTGGCGAGCAGTACTTC
. | TRBJ1-2 | TRBV9 | 14 | . | CASSTPLGGNGYTF | TGTGCCAGCAGCACCCCGCTCGGGGGGAACGGCTACACCTTC
TRBD1 | TRBJ1-3 | TRBV4-1 | 21 | . | CASSQELPGQGFASSGNTIYF | TGCGCCAGCAGCCAGGAATTACCAGGACAGGGGTTCGCCTCCTCTGGAAACACCATATATTTT
. | TRBJ2-1 | TRBV30 | 14 | . | CAWARTSSYNEQFF | TGTGCCTGGGCGCGGACAAGCTCCTACAATGAGCAGTTCTTC
. | TRBJ2-2 | TRBV9 | 17 | once | CASSVELPRTNTGELFF | TGTGCCAGCAGCGTAGAACTGCCGAGAACGAACACCGGGGAGCTGTTTTTT
. | TRBJ2-1 | TRBV18 | 13 | once | CASSPKLESEQFF | TGTGCCAGCTCACCAAAACTCGAAAGTGAGCAGTTCTTC
TRBD1 | TRBJ2-5 | TRBV4-1 | 15 | . | CASSQFDRGKETQYF | TGCGCCAGCAGCCAATTTGACAGGGGAAAGGAGACCCAGTACTTC
. | TRBJ1-2 | TRBV27 | 14 | . | CASSLRGSNYGYTF | TGTGCCAGCAGTTTACGGGGATCAAACTATGGCTACACCTTC
. | TRBJ1-5 | TRBV30 | 13 | . | CAWSISGDQPQHF | TGTGCCTGGAGTATATCAGGGGACCAGCCCCAGCATTTT
. | TRBJ2-5 | TRBV3-1/TRBV3-2 | 15 | . | CASSQGQLNQETQYF | TGTGCCAGCAGCCAAGGACAGCTTAACCAAGAGACCCAGTACTTC
. | TRBJ1-1 | TRBV5-1 | 13 | . | CASSSSLNTEAFF | TGCGCCAGCAGCTCTAGTTTGAACACTGAAGCTTTCTTT
. | TRBJ1-1 | TRBV19 | 13 | . | CASSMRQSTEAFF | TGTGCCAGTAGCATGCGACAGAGCACTGAAGCTTTCTTT
. | TRBJ1-3 | TRBV28 | 18 | . | CASSFPPLQDPSGNTIYF | TGTGCCAGCAGTTTCCCCCCCCTACAGGACCCCTCTGGAAACACCATATATTTT
. | TRBJ2-7 | TRBV28 | 14 | . | CASAGGLSSYEQYF | TGTGCCAGCGCGGGCGGGTTGAGCTCCTACGAGCAGTACTTC
TRBD1 | TRBJ1-4 | TRBV19 | 14 | few | CASSMGQGFEKLFF | TGTGCCAGTAGTATGGGACAGGGGTTTGAAAAACTGTTTTTT
TRBD2 | TRBJ2-1 | TRBV4-3 | 17 | . | CASSRHSSGSSYNEQFF | TGCGCCAGCAGCCGACACTCTAGCGGAAGCTCCTACAATGAGCAGTTCTTC